The 4 T cell receptor beta chains reported below all come from one sample, sequenced in a study of tumor-infiltrating lymphocytes in localized non-small cell lung cancer. Assay used: immunoSEQ multiplex PCR; TCRdb lists only in-frame clones, some missing. The sample consists of about 12,000 clones, roughly 80% of them appearing once. The source material was lung tumor tissue. These receptors came from a human donor with non-small cell lung cancer.

The chain recombines TRBV5-6 with TRBJ2-5; D is unresolved. CDR3 size: 16 residues. CDR1 SGHDT and CDR2 YYEEEE come from the germline V gene. Trimming pared 4 bases from V and 1 base from J, leaving 17 bases between. CDR3 bases: TGTGCCAGCAGCCCCCGTGGGGTCATCCCCCAAGAGACCCAGTACTTC. Translating gives CASSPRGVIPQETQYF.

The chain is built from TRBV11-3 and TRBJ1-1; D call uncertain. Germline CDR1 reads SGHNT; CDR2 reads YENEEA. V lost 4 bases and J lost 1, with 7 bases in between. CDR3 length: 13 amino acids. CDR3 bases: TGTGCCAGCAGCTCCTCAGGGAACACTGAAGCTTTCTTT. It codes for CASSSSGNTEAFF.

This chain connects TRBV18 to TRBJ1-6; D is unclear. Trimming stripped 2 bases from V and 10 bases from J, with 15 bases between. This CDR3 is 15 amino acids long. Germline loops: CDR1 KGHSH, CDR2 LQKENI. DNA for the CDR3: TGTGCCAGCTCACCAAGAGAACGGAATGGCTCACCCCTCCACTTT. Its protein is CASSPRERNGSPLHF.

The chain is built from TRBV11-2 and TRBJ2-7; maybe TRBD2 (5 bases). The V and J ends lost 0 bases and 2 bases respectively, with 17 bases between them. This CDR3 is 17 amino acids long. Looked up from germline, CDR1 is SGHAT and CDR2 is FQNNGV. The CDR3 sequence: CASSLDSSGNGAYEQYF. In DNA, the CDR3 is TGTGCCAGCAGCTTAGATTCCTCGGGTAACGGGGCCTACGAGCAGTACTTC. Full variable domain (remainder filled in from reference TRBV11-2 and TRBJ2-7): EAGVAQSPRYKIIEKRQSVAFWCNPISGHATLYWYQQILGQGPKLLIQFQNNGVVDDSQLPKDRFSAERLKGVDSTLKIQPAKLEDSAVYLCASSLDSSGNGAYEQYFGPGTRLTVT.